A selection of T cell receptor beta chains follows, all from one sample in a study of cytomegalovirus exposure and HLA in healthy donors. This table comes from immunoSEQ multiplex PCR, and its TCRdb copy is limited to in-frame clones, with some not included. This sample carries tens of thousands of clones, 78% of them seen once, and the ten largest clones take 4.5% to 7%. Sequencing was done on a sample of PBMCs. Source of these receptors: a male donor in good health and CMV-seropositive. The CDR3 runs from the conserved cysteine through the conserved F or W. The D gene is left open where the match is weak. Clone size appears in some rows only: once, few, many, or a class for an expanded clone.

j_call	d_call	v_call	cdr3_length	clone_size	cdr3_nt	cdr3_aa
TRBJ1-5	NA	TRBV5-6	14	NA	TGTGCCAGCAGCCGAGCGGGGACTTATCAGCCCCAGCATTTT	CASSRAGTYQPQHF
TRBJ2-7	NA	TRBV28	14	few	TGTGCCAGCAAAAGGGGCATCTCCTCCTACGAGCAGTACTTC	CASKRGISSYEQYF
TRBJ2-7	NA	TRBV5-1	15	NA	TGCGCCAGCAGCTTGGAGACATTTTCAACCTACGAGCAGTACTTC	CASSLETFSTYEQYF
TRBJ2-6	TRBD1	TRBV14	17	few	TGTGCCAGCAGACCGGGACAGGGGTTCTCTGGGGCCAACGTCCTGACTTTC	CASRPGQGFSGANVLTF
TRBJ2-6	NA	TRBV7-9	16	NA	TGTGCCAGCAGCTTAGTAGCGATCTCTGGGGCCAACGTCCTGACTTTC	CASSLVAISGANVLTF
TRBJ2-1	TRBD2	TRBV18	16	NA	TGTGCCAGCTCACCAATCTTTGCGGGAGTAAACAATGAGCAGTTCTTC	CASSPIFAGVNNEQFF
TRBJ2-7	TRBD1	TRBV25-1	18	NA	TGTGCCAGCAGTGAACATCAGGAAAAGGGACAGGGGATCTACGAGCAGTACTTC	CASSEHQEKGQGIYEQYF
TRBJ2-7	TRBD1	TRBV27	17	NA	TGTGCCAGCAGTTTATCGAGGGACAGGCTGGGACCCTACGAGCAGTACTTC	CASSLSRDRLGPYEQYF
TRBJ2-5	TRBD2	TRBV7-9	17	NA	TGTTCCAGCAGCTCCCCGGGACTAGGGACACTTGGGGAGACCCAGTACTTC	CSSSSPGLGTLGETQYF
TRBJ2-7	NA	TRBV6-6	15	NA	TGTGCCAGCAGTTACTCGGCGGGGGCTGGGTACGAGCAGTACTTC	CASSYSAGAGYEQYF
TRBJ2-5	TRBD2	TRBV5-5	19	few	TGTGCCAGCAGCTTGCTCCCCGGGACTAGCGGGAGTTCTTGGGAGACCCAGTACTTC	CASSLLPGTSGSSWETQYF
TRBJ1-4	TRBD1	TRBV5-1	15	once	TGCGCCAGCAGCTTGGGGACAGGGAAGTTTGAAAAACTGTTTTTT	CASSLGTGKFEKLFF
TRBJ2-7	TRBD1	TRBV7-9	15	NA	TGTGCCAGCAGCCCATCACGGGACAGGGACCACGAGCAGTACTTC	CASSPSRDRDHEQYF
TRBJ1-2	NA	TRBV21-1	14	NA	TGTGCCAGCATTTATGAGGGCCAGACCCATGGCTACACCTTC	CASIYEGQTHGYTF
TRBJ2-7	NA	TRBV11-2	17	NA	TGTGCCAGCAGCACACCACGGGACTCGCGGAATAGGTACGAGCAGTACTTC	CASSTPRDSRNRYEQYF
TRBJ2-3	NA	TRBV6-1	14	NA	TGTGCCAGCAGTGCCCCAGGTGGCACAGATACGCAGTATTTT	CASSAPGGTDTQYF
TRBJ2-7	TRBD2	TRBV5-6	15	NA	TGTGCCAGCAGCTTGGACCCGACTAGCGGCTACGAGCAGTACTTC	CASSLDPTSGYEQYF
TRBJ2-7	NA	TRBV6-5	14	NA	TGTGCCAGCAGTCCGCGGGGGACATCCTACGAGCAGTACTTC	CASSPRGTSYEQYF
TRBJ1-2	TRBD1	TRBV6-5	13	NA	TGTGCCAGCAGTCGCGGGACAGAGTATGGCTACACCTTC	CASSRGTEYGYTF
TRBJ2-7	NA	TRBV19	14	NA	TGTGCCAGTAGTATACGCCCAGGGGCCTACGAGCAGTACTTC	CASSIRPGAYEQYF
TRBJ1-4	NA	TRBV7-8	15	NA	TGTGCCAGCAGCTCCCGACAGACAACTAATGAAAAACTGTTTTTT	CASSSRQTTNEKLFF
TRBJ1-1	NA	TRBV10-3	13	NA	TGTGCCATCGCAGTCAACACGAACACTGAAGCTTTCTTT	CAIAVNTNTEAFF
TRBJ1-2	TRBD1	TRBV4-1	16	few	TGCGCCAGCAGCCAAGGCGGGGACAGGTCCCGCTATGGCTACACCTTC	CASSQGGDRSRYGYTF
TRBJ1-3	NA	TRBV27	14	NA	TGTGCCAGCAGTTTGCGGGGGTCTGGAAACACCATATATTTT	CASSLRGSGNTIYF
TRBJ1-4	TRBD1	TRBV5-1	15	NA	TGCGCCAGCAGCTTCGGGACAGGAGTACTCGAAAAACTGTTTTTT	CASSFGTGVLEKLFF
TRBJ1-2	NA	TRBV21-1	14	once	TGTGCCAGCAGCAAAAACCAGGGGAAGAATGGCTACACCTTC	CASSKNQGKNGYTF
TRBJ2-7	NA	TRBV28	14	NA	TGTGCCAGCAGTTTTCTAGTCAACTCCTACGAGCAGTACTTC	CASSFLVNSYEQYF
TRBJ2-7	NA	TRBV5-8	14	NA	TGCGCCAGCAGCTTGGTCCGGAGCTCCTACGAGCAGTACTTC	CASSLVRSSYEQYF
TRBJ1-4	NA	TRBV10-3	14	NA	TGTGCCATCAGTAGGACAACAACTAATGAAAAACTGTTTTTT	CAISRTTTNEKLFF
TRBJ1-1	TRBD1	TRBV7-9	15	few	TGTGCCAGCAGCTTCCTACAGGGGGCGAACACTGAAGCTTTCTTT	CASSFLQGANTEAFF
TRBJ2-2	TRBD2	TRBV5-4	14	NA	TGTGCCAGCAGCCTAGCGGGAGATGGCGGGGAGCTGTTTTTT	CASSLAGDGGELFF
TRBJ1-1	NA	TRBV9	12	NA	TGTGCCAGCAGCGTCGGGGGCACTGAAGCTTTCTTT	CASSVGGTEAFF
TRBJ1-2	NA	TRBV28	13	NA	TGTGCCAGCAGCAATGGACAGCACTATGGCTACACCTTC	CASSNGQHYGYTF
TRBJ1-2	NA	TRBV7-2	13	NA	TGTGCCAGCAGCTTACGGGGGGCTAGGGGCTACACCTTC	CASSLRGARGYTF
TRBJ2-7	TRBD1	TRBV27	15	once	TGTGCCAGCAGTCAGGGGACAGGAGGGCCATACGAGCAGTACTTC	CASSQGTGGPYEQYF
TRBJ2-3	NA	TRBV18	17	NA	TGTGCCAGCTCACCTTCCGTAAGGGGGGGTGGAACAGATACGCAGTATTTT	CASSPSVRGGGTDTQYF
TRBJ2-7	NA	TRBV6-5	14	once	TGTGCCAGCAGTCCCTGGGCAGGGTCCCACGAGCAGTACTTC	CASSPWAGSHEQYF
TRBJ2-7	TRBD1	TRBV15	14	NA	TGTGCCACCAGCAGGGACAGGGGATCCTACGAGCAGTACTTC	CATSRDRGSYEQYF
TRBJ2-7	TRBD1	TRBV28	14	NA	TGTGCCAGCAGAAGCAGGGGGCGAAGCAACGAGCAGTACTTC	CASRSRGRSNEQYF
TRBJ2-4	TRBD2	TRBV4-2	17	NA	TGTGCCAGCAGCCAAGAGAATAGCGGGGGGGCTCGAAACATTCAGTACTTC	CASSQENSGGARNIQYF
TRBJ1-5	NA	TRBV4-2	16	NA	TGTGCCAGCAGCCAAGAGGTAGGGGTAGGCGGTCAGCCCCAGCATTTT	CASSQEVGVGGQPQHF
TRBJ1-1	NA	TRBV6-1	17	NA	TGTGCCAGCAGTGAAGCGGGGAGGGACACTCAATTCTCTGAAGCTTTCTTT	CASSEAGRDTQFSEAFF
TRBJ2-1	TRBD2	TRBV7-2	15	NA	TGTGCCAGCAGCTTCCTAGCGGGAGTGAACAATGAGCAGTTCTTC	CASSFLAGVNNEQFF
TRBJ1-6	NA	TRBV7-9	14	NA	TGTGCCAGTCGGTTTAGCTCCTATAATTCACCCCTCCACTTT	CASRFSSYNSPLHF
TRBJ1-1	TRBD1	TRBV10-3	18	once	TGTGCCATCAGTGAGTCTTATGTCACAGGGGGCTTTAACACTGAAGCTTTCTTT	CAISESYVTGGFNTEAFF
TRBJ1-1	TRBD1	TRBV28	15	NA	TGTGCCAGCAGTCAACAGGGGGCCCAGTACACTGAAGCTTTCTTT	CASSQQGAQYTEAFF
TRBJ2-1	TRBD2	TRBV29-1	15	NA	TGCAGCGTTGAGGGGGCTAGCGGGTCCTACAATGAGCAGTTCTTC	CSVEGASGSYNEQFF
TRBJ1-1	NA	TRBV15	12	NA	TGTGCCACCAGCAGAGAGGGGCTTGAAGCTTTCTTT	CATSREGLEAFF
TRBJ2-5	TRBD1	TRBV2	15	NA	TGTGCCAGCAGACCAGGGGACAGGGGGCGAGAGACCCAGTACTTC	CASRPGDRGRETQYF
TRBJ1-2	NA	TRBV7-9	15	NA	TGTGCCAGCAGCTTAGAGGAGGGTTTTACTTCTGGCTACACCTTC	CASSLEEGFTSGYTF